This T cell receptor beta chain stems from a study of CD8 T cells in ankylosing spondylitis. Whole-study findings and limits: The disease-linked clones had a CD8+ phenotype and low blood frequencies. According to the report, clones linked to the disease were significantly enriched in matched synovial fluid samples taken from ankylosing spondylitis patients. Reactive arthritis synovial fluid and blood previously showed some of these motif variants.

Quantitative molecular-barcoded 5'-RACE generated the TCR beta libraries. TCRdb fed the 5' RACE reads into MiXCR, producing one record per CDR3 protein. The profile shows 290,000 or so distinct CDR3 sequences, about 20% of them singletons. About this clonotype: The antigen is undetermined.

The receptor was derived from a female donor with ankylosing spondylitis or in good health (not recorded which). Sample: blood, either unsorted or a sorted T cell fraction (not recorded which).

This chain's CDR3 is CASSLSSQGYEQYF. CDR3 coding DNA: TGTGCCAGCAGCTTATCGTCGCAGGGGTACGAGCAGTACTTC. The chain links TRBV7-9 to TRBJ2-7; possibly TRBD1 for D (6 bases). Germline CDR1 is SEHNR and CDR2 is FQNEAQ (reference sequence). Trimming stripped 2 bases from V and 4 bases from J, with 12 bases between. CDR3 size: 14 residues.